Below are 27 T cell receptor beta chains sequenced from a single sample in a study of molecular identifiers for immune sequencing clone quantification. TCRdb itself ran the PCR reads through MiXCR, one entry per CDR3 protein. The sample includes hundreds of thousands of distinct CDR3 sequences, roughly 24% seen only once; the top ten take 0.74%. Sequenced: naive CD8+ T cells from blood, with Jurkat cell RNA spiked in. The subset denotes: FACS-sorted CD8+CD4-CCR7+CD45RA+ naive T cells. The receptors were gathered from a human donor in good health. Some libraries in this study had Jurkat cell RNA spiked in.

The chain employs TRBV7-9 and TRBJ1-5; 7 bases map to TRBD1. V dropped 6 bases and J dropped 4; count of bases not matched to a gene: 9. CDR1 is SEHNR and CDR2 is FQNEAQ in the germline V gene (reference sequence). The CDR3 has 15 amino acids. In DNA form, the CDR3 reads TGTGCCAGCAGATCTGGGGCAGGGGGTAATCAGCCCCAGCATTTT. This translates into CASRSGAGGNQPQHF.

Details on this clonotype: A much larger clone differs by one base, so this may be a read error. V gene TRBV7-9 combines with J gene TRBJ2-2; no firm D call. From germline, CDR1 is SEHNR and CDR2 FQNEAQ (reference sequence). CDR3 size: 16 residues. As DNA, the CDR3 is TGTGCCAGCAGCATCCCCGATGTGGCGAACAGCGGGGAGCTGTTTTTT. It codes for CASSIPDVANSGELFF.

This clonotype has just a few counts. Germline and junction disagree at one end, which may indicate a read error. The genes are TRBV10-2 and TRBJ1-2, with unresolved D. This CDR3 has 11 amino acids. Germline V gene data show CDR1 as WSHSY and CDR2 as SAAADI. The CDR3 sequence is CASSESSKAPF. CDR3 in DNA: TGCGCCAGCAGTGAGTCATCCAAAGCCCCCTTC.

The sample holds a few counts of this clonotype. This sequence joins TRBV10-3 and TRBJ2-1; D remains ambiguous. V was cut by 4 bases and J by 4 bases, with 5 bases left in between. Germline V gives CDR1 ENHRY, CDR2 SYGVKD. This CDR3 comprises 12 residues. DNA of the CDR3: TGTGCCATCAGTGCTCTTTACAATGAGCAGTTCTTC. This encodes CAISALYNEQFF.

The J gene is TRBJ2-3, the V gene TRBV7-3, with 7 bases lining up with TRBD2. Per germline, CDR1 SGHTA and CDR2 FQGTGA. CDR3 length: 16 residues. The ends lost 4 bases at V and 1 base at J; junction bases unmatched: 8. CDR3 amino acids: CASSSPTLAGTDTQYF. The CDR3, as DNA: TGTGCCAGCAGCTCACCAACCCTAGCGGGCACAGATACGCAGTATTTT.

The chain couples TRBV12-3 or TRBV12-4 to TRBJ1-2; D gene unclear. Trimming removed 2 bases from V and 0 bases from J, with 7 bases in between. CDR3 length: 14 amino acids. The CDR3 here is CASSLTLANYGYTF. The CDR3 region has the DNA TGTGCCAGCAGTTTAACACTAGCTAACTATGGCTACACCTTC.

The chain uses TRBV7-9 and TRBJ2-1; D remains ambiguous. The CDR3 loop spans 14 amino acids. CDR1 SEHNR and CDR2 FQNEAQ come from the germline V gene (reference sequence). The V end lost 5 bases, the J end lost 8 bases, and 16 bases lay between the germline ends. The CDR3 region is CASSPSSTLDEQFF. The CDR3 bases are TGTGCCAGCAGCCCGAGTAGTACCTTGGATGAGCAGTTCTTC.

CDR3: CASSRDLLPPGETQYF. CDR3 nucleotides: TGTGCCAGCAGCAGAGACCTCCTACCACCCGGAGAGACCCAGTACTTC. The chain is built from TRBV21-1 and TRBJ2-5; the tabulated D call, TRBD1, remains unverified against the DNA. TRBV21-1 is a pseudogene segment. The CDR3 is 16 amino acids.

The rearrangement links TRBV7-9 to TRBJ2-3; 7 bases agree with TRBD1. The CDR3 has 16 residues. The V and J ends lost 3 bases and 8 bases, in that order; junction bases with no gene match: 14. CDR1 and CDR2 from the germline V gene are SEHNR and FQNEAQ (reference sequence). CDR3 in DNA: TGTGCCAGCAGCTTTACAGACAGGGTGTTTTCAGGTACGCAGTATTTT. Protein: CASSFTDRVFSGTQYF.

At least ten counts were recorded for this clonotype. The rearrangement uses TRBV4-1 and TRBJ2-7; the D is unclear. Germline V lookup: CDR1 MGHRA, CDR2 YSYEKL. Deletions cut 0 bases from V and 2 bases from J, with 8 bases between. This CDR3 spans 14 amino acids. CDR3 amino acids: CASSQDRAPYEQYF. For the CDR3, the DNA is TGCGCCAGCAGCCAAGACCGGGCGCCCTACGAGCAGTACTTC.

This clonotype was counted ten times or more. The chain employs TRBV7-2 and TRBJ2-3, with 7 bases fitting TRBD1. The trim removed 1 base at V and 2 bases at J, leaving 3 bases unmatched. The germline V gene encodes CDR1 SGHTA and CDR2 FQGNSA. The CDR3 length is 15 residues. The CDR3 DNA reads TGTGCCAGCAGCTTAGTCGGGACAGCCACAGATACGCAGTATTTT. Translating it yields CASSLVGTATDTQYF. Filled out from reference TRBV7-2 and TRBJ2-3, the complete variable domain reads GAGVSQSPSNKVTEKGKDVELRCDPISGHTALYWYRQSLGQGLEFLIYFQGNSAPDKSGLPSDRFSAERTGGSVSTLTIQRTQQEDSAVYLCASSLVGTATDTQYFGPGTRLTVL.

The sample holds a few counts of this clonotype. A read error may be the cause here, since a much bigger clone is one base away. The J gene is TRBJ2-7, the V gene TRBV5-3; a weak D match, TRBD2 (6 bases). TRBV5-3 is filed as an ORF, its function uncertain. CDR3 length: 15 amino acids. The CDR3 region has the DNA TGTGCCAGCAGCTCCCGGGACTTCTCGGCTTACGAGCAGTACTTC. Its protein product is CASSSRDFSAYEQYF.

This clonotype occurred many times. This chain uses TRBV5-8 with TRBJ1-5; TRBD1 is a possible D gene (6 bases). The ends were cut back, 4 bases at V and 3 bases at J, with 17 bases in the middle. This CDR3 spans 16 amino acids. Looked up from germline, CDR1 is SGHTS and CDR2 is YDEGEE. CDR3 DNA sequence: TGTGCCAGCAGCCCGTCCCGACAGGTACACAATCAGCCCCAGCATTTT. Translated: CASSPSRQVHNQPQHF.

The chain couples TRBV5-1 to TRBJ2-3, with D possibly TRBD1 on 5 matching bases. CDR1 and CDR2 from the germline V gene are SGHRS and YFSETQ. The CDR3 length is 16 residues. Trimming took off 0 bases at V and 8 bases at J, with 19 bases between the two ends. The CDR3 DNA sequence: TGCGCCAGCAGCTTGGAATTCGGCAGGGCGGTGGGTACGCAGTATTTT. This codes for CASSLEFGRAVGTQYF.

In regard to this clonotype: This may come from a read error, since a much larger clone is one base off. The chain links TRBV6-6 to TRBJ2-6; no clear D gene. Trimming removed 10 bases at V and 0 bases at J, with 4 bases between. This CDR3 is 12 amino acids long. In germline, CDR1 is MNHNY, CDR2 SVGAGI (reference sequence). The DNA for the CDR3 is TGTGCCACCCTCTCTGGGGCCAACGTCCTGACTTTC. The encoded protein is CATLSGANVLTF.

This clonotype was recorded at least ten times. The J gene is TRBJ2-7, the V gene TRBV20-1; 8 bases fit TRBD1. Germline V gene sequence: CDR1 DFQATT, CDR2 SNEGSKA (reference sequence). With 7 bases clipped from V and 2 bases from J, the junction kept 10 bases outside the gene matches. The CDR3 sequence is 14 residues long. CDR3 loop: CSVPAGQATYEQYF. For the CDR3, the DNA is TGCAGTGTTCCCGCGGGACAGGCAACCTACGAGCAGTACTTC.

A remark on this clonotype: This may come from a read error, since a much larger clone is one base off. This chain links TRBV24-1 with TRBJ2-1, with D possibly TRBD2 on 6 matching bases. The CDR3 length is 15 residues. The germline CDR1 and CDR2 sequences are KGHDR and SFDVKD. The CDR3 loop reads CATSDPSDGSNERFF. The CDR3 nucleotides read TGTGCCACCAGTGATCCGTCTGACGGGAGCAATGAGCGGTTCTTC.

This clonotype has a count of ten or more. The CDR3 is CASSESPAGPETQYF. In DNA, the CDR3 is TGTGCCAGCAGTGAATCCCCTGCGGGGCCAGAGACCCAGTACTTC. The chain joins TRBV2 to TRBJ2-5; maybe TRBD2 (6 bases). The length of the CDR3 is 15 residues. Germline loops: CDR1 SNHLY, CDR2 FYNNEI. V was pared by 2 bases and J by 4 bases, with 14 bases between.

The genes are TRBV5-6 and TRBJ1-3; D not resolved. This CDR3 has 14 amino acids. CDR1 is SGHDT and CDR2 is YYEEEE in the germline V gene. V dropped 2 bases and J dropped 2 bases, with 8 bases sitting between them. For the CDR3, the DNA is TGTGCCAGCAGCTTCGGGGAAGCTGGAAACACCATATATTTT. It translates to CASSFGEAGNTIYF.

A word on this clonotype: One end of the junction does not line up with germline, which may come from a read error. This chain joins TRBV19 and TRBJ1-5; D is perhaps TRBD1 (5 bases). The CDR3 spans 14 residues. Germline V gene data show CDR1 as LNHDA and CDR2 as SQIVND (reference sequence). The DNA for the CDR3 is TGTGCCAGTAGCCTAGGGGAGGGCAATAAGCCCCAGCATTTT. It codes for CASSLGEGNKPQHF.

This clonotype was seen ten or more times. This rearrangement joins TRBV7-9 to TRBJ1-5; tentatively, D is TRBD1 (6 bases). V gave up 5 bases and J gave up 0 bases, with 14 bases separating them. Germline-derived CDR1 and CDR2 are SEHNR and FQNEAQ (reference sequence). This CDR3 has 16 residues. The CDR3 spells CASSHQTGYSNQPQHF. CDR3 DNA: TGTGCCAGCAGCCATCAGACAGGCTATAGCAATCAGCCCCAGCATTTT.

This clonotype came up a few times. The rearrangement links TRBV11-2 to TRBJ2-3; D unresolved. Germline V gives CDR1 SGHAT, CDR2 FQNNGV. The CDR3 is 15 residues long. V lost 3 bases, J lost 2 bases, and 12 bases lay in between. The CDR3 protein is CASSFNARVTDTQYF. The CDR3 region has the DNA TGTGCCAGCAGCTTTAACGCGCGAGTCACAGATACGCAGTATTTT.

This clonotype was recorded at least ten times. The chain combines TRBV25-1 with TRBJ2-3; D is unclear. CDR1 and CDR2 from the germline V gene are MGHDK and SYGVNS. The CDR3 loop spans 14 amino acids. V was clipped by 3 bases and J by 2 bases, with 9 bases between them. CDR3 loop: CASSESGYTDTQYF. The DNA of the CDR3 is TGTGCCAGCAGTGAGTCAGGATACACAGATACGCAGTATTTT.

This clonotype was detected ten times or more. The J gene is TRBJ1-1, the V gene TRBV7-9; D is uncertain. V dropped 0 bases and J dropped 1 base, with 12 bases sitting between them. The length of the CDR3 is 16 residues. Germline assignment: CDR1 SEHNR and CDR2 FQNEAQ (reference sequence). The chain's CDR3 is CASSLAGRSPNTEAFF. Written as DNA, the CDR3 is TGTGCCAGCAGCTTAGCGGGAAGATCCCCGAACACTGAAGCTTTCTTT.

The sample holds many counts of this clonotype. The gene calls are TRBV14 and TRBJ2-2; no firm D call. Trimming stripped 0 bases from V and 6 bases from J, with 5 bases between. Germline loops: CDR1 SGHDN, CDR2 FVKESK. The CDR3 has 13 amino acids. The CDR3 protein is CASSQDLSGELFF. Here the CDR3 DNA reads TGTGCCAGCAGCCAAGATCTGTCCGGGGAGCTGTTTTTT.

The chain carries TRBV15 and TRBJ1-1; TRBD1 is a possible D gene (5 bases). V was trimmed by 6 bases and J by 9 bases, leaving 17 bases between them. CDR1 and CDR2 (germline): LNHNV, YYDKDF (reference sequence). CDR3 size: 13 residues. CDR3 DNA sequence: TGTGCCACCAGTACCGGGACGGAACCAAAAGCTTTCTTT. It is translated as CATSTGTEPKAFF. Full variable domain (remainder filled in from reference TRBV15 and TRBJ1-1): DAMVIQNPRYQVTQFGKPVTLSCSQTLNHNVMYWYQQKSSQAPKLLFHYYDKDFNNEADTPDNFQSRRPNTSFCFLDIRSPGLGDTAMYLCATSTGTEPKAFFGQGTRLTVV.

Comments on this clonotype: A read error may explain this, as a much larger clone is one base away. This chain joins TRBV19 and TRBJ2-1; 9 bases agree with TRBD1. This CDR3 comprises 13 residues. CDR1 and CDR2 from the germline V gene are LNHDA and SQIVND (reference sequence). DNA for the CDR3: TGTGCCAGTAGTATGGGGACAGGGAATGAGCAGTTATTC. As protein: CASSMGTGNEQLF.